The T cell receptor beta chain under discussion was sequenced for a study of blood T cell repertoires in COVID-19. For the study at large: The United States, Italy and Spain were the sources of the acute and convalescent COVID-19 samples. From T cells, B-cell-depleted T cells, or PBMCs came the material, which was cDNA or gDNA.

This clone was detected only a few times. Authors' methods: Researchers report that nucleated cell counts were estimated from reference gene primer amplification. Assay: immunoSEQ multiplex PCR; the TCRdb copy retains only in-frame clones and omits some. V and J calls and clone size come straight from that table; D and trimming were deduced from the DNA. Of roughly 220,000 clones listed, roughly 80% are singletons. V dropped 5 bases and J dropped 10 bases, with 9 bases sitting between them. Germline CDR1 SGHTA, CDR2 FQGNSA. The length of the CDR3 is 11 residues. The TCR was taken from a man between 25 and 39 years old with active or convalescent COVID-19. This chain uses TRBV7-2 with TRBJ2-1, with D unresolved. The sequencing sample was made of peripheral blood. CDR3 sequence: CASSLQAEQFF. CDR3 nucleotides: TGTGCCAGCAGCCTCCAAGCGGAGCAGTTCTTC.